These 19 T cell receptor beta chains were sequenced from one sample in a study of cytomegalovirus exposure and HLA in healthy donors. The method was immunoSEQ multiplex PCR; TCRdb's version includes in-frame clones alone and lacks a portion of them. The table includes under 250,000 clones, 80% to 90% detected once. The sample consisted of PBMCs. The source is a woman aged 25 to 45 in good health and CMV-seronegative.

The chain combines TRBV6-5 with TRBJ2-7, with D perhaps matching TRBD1 (6 bases). The V end was cut by 0 bases, the J end by 4 bases, with 13 bases between. This CDR3 region has 15 residues. Germline values: CDR1 MNHEY, CDR2 SVGAGI. The CDR3 DNA is TGTGCCAGCAGTTACTCGATTCCACAGGGTTACGAGCAGTACTTC. This translates into CASSYSIPQGYEQYF.

This sequence joins TRBV27 and TRBJ1-2; 7 positions agree with TRBD1. J was trimmed by 8 bases and V by 3 bases; bases with no gene match: 6. This CDR3 comprises 13 residues. In germline, CDR1 is MNHEY, CDR2 SMNVEV (reference sequence). The CDR3 loop reads CASSLRGRDGYTF. DNA for the CDR3: TGTGCCAGCAGTTTGAGGGGGCGCGACGGCTACACCTTC.

The rearrangement joins TRBV15 to TRBJ1-5; the D is unclear. CDR3 length equals 12 residues. V dropped 3 bases and J dropped 5 bases, with 5 bases sitting between them. Per germline, CDR1 LNHNV and CDR2 YYDKDF (reference sequence). The CDR3 DNA reads TGTGCCACCAGCAGTGAGTATCAGCCCCAGCATTTT. It is translated as CATSSEYQPQHF.

CDR3 region: CASSPYRRNTEAFF. DNA of the CDR3: TGTGCCAGCAGTCCTTACAGGAGGAACACTGAAGCTTTCTTT. The chain combines TRBV28 with TRBJ1-1, with D possibly TRBD1 on 5 matching bases. Trimming removed 5 bases at V and 1 base at J, with 11 bases between. The CDR3 has 14 residues. The germline CDR1 and CDR2 sequences are MDHEN and SYDVKM.

This clone was found a few times. The V gene is TRBV6-5, the J gene TRBJ1-5; 10 nucleotides agree with TRBD1. The CDR3 consists of 15 residues. The V and J ends lost 6 bases and 3 bases, in that order; junction bases with no gene match: 5. The V gene's germline CDR1 is MNHEY and CDR2 SVGAGI. CDR3 sequence: CASRSTGGFNQPQHF. CDR3 DNA: TGTGCCAGCAGGTCGACAGGGGGCTTCAATCAGCCCCAGCATTTT.

The rearrangement links TRBV15 to TRBJ2-5; D possibly corresponds to TRBD1 (6 bases). The CDR3 totals 13 residues. V dropped 6 bases and J dropped 2 bases, with 10 bases sitting between them. CDR1 and CDR2 (germline): LNHNV, YYDKDF (reference sequence). The CDR3 is CATSTGQQETQYF. The CDR3 region has the DNA TGTGCCACCAGTACCGGACAGCAAGAGACCCAGTACTTC.

The chain carries TRBV5-1 and TRBJ1-1; 12 bases are shared with TRBD1. Germline V lookup: CDR1 SGHRS, CDR2 YFSETQ. V lost 4 bases to trimming and J lost 0 bases; unmatched junction nucleotides: 7. The CDR3 loop spans 17 amino acids. In DNA form, the CDR3 reads TGCGCCAGCAGCATGGGGGACAGGGGGCCGATGAACACTGAAGCTTTCTTT. It yields the protein CASSMGDRGPMNTEAFF.

The chain carries TRBV19 and TRBJ2-2; D is possibly TRBD2 (5 bases). This CDR3 comprises 14 residues. Germline CDR1 is LNHDA and CDR2 is SQIVND (reference sequence). V lost 6 bases and J lost 5, with 13 bases in between. CDR3 in amino acids: CASRTPERTGELFF. For the CDR3, the DNA is TGTGCCAGTAGGACCCCTGAGCGGACCGGGGAGCTGTTTTTT.

This clone was seen a single time. The V and J genes are TRBV6-5 and TRBJ2-3, with D uncertain. CDR1 is MNHEY and CDR2 is SVGAGI in the germline V gene. The length of the CDR3 is 12 residues. Trimming took off 7 bases at V and 8 bases at J, with 13 bases between the two ends. CDR3 loop: CASNGGFGTQYF. CDR3 DNA: TGTGCCAGCAACGGTGGTTTTGGTACGCAGTATTTT.

V gene TRBV5-4 combines with J gene TRBJ1-4; 7 bases map to TRBD1. The V segment lost 4 bases and the J segment 4 bases; nucleotides outside the gene matches: 7. Looked up from germline, CDR1 is SGHNT and CDR2 is YYREEE (reference sequence). This CDR3 contains 15 residues. As DNA, the CDR3 is TGTGCCAGCAGCCCCGGGGACAGCCTTAATGAAAAACTGTTTTTT. Residues: CASSPGDSLNEKLFF. The full variable domain, in which reference TRBV5-4 and TRBJ1-4 provide the parts outside the CDR3, is ETGVTQSPTHLIKTRGQQVTLRCSSQSGHNTVSWYQQALGQGPQFIFQYYREEENGRGNFPPRFSGLQFPNYSSELNVNALELDDSALYLCASSPGDSLNEKLFFGSGTQLSVL.

The CDR3, as DNA: TGTGCCAGCAGTTACCCTCGGACAGGGGGGAGCTATGGCTACACCTTC. Its protein is CASSYPRTGGSYGYTF. The chain has TRBV6-5 and TRBJ1-2; TRBD1 matches 10 bases. The V gene's germline CDR1 is MNHEY and CDR2 SVGAGI. J gave up 4 bases and V 2 bases, and 7 bases lay outside the gene matches. This CDR3 is built from 16 residues.

The V gene is TRBV10-3, the J gene TRBJ2-5; a weak D match, TRBD2 (6 bases). This CDR3 is 15 amino acids long. V gave up 3 bases and J gave up 5 bases, with 16 bases separating them. Germline assignment: CDR1 ENHRY and CDR2 SYGVKD. The CDR3 region is CAISDGTFDTETQYF. The CDR3 bases are TGTGCCATCAGTGACGGGACTTTCGACACCGAGACCCAGTACTTC.

The V gene is TRBV30, the J gene TRBJ2-7, with D possibly matching TRBD1 (6 bases). The CDR3 is 13 amino acids. CDR1 and CDR2 from the germline V gene are GTSNPN and SVGIG (reference sequence). V was cut by 3 bases and J by 3 bases, with 12 bases left in between. CDR3 sequence: CAWSQDRNYEQYF. The CDR3 nucleotides read TGTGCCTGGAGCCAGGACAGAAACTACGAGCAGTACTTC.

The chain has TRBV9 and TRBJ1-3; the D gene is possibly TRBD1 (5 bases). Trimming took 2 bases from V and 4 from J, leaving 10 bases between them. Germline values: CDR1 SGDLS, CDR2 YYNGEE. The CDR3 has 14 residues. CDR3: CASSVGGDGNTIYF. CDR3 sequence (DNA): TGTGCCAGCAGCGTCGGGGGGGACGGAAACACCATATATTTT.

The chain links TRBV6-1 to TRBJ2-7; 8 bases map to TRBD1. Germline V gene sequence: CDR1 MNHNS, CDR2 SASEGT. The junction had 7 bases not matched to a gene; V was cut back by 8 bases and J by 7 bases. CDR3 size: 12 residues. As DNA, the CDR3 is TGTGCCAGCCCGGACAGGGTCGGGGAGCAGTACTTC. Amino acids: CASPDRVGEQYF.

This clone was seen a handful of times. The V call is TRBV5-1, the J call TRBJ1-1; D gene ambiguous. V was cut by 1 base and J by 0 bases, with 10 bases left in between. The CDR3 has 15 amino acids. Germline V gene lookup returns CDR1 SGHRS and CDR2 YFSETQ. CDR3 DNA: TGCGCCAGCAGCTTGATCGCACTCATGAACACTGAAGCTTTCTTT. Residues: CASSLIALMNTEAFF.

The chain is built from TRBV7-2 and TRBJ1-1, with no clear D. From germline, CDR1 is SGHTA and CDR2 FQGNSA. The V end lost 5 bases, the J end lost 1 base, and 11 bases lay between the germline ends. This CDR3 spans 14 amino acids. The CDR3 is CASSEDIKNTEAFF. CDR3 DNA sequence: TGTGCCAGCAGCGAAGACATAAAGAACACTGAAGCTTTCTTT.

The chain has TRBV19 and TRBJ1-2; the D gene is possibly TRBD1 (6 bases). Germline V gives CDR1 LNHDA, CDR2 SQIVND (reference sequence). V shed 4 bases and J shed 7 bases, with 19 bases lying between them. The CDR3 has 15 residues. The CDR3 spells CASSKSRDISGGYTF. CDR3 nucleotide sequence: TGTGCCAGTAGTAAATCGAGGGACATCAGTGGTGGCTACACCTTC.

The rearrangement uses TRBV19 and TRBJ1-5; 7 bases agree with TRBD1. Germline lookup yields CDR1 LNHDA and CDR2 SQIVND (reference sequence). V was pared by 4 bases and J by 6 bases, with 12 bases of the junction left unmatched. CDR3 length: 16 residues. The DNA for the CDR3 is TGTGCCAGTAGTACGCCCCTTAAGGGGGCCGGTCAGCCCCAGCATTTT. Protein: CASSTPLKGAGQPQHF.